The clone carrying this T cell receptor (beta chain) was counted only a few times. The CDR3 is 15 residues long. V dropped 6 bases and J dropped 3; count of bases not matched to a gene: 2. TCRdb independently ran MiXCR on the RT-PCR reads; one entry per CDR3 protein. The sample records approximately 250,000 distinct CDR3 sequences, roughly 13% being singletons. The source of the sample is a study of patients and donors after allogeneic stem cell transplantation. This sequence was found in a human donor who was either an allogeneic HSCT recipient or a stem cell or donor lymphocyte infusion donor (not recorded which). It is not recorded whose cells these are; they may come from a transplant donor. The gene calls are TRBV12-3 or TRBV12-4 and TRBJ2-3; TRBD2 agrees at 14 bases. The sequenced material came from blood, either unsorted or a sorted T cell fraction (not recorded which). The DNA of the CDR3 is TGTGCCAGCAGAGGACTAGCGGGGGGTACAGATACGCAGTATTTT. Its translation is CASRGLAGGTDTQYF.